The 17 T cell receptor beta chains reported below all come from one sample, sequenced in a study of cytomegalovirus exposure and HLA in healthy donors. The study ran its PCR with 60 Vbeta and 13 Jbeta primers. Profiling relied on immunoSEQ multiplex PCR, and the TCRdb table lists in-frame clones only, not all of them. The data show more than 90,000 clones, with over 60% seen just once and around 3% held by the top ten. The sequenced material came from PBMCs. The origin of the receptors is a woman aged 18-35 years in good health and CMV-seropositive.

For the CDR3, the DNA is TGTGCCAGCATCGCGGGGCAGACGAGCAATCAGCCCCAGCATTTT. Translating it yields CASIAGQTSNQPQHF. The chain employs TRBV6-6 and TRBJ1-5; possible D gene TRBD1, 5 bases. The CDR3 runs 15 residues. V was trimmed by 7 bases and J by 1 base, leaving 14 bases between them. Germline-derived CDR1 and CDR2 are MNHNY and SVGAGI (reference sequence).

The chain carries TRBV19 and TRBJ2-3, with 7 nucleotides matching TRBD1. With 7 bases clipped from V and 4 bases from J, the junction kept 8 bases outside the gene matches. CDR3 length equals 14 residues. Germline lookup yields CDR1 LNHDA and CDR2 SQIVND (reference sequence). The DNA for the CDR3 is TGTGCCAGTATGGGACAGCCTAGCCCAGATACGCAGTATTTT. It yields the protein CASMGQPSPDTQYF.

V gene TRBV19 combines with J gene TRBJ2-7; D remains ambiguous. The V gene's germline CDR1 is LNHDA and CDR2 SQIVND (reference sequence). V lost 5 bases and J lost 2, with 13 bases in between. The CDR3 runs 14 residues. CDR3 loop: CASSFGGGTYEQYF. CDR3 DNA: TGTGCCAGTAGTTTCGGCGGCGGAACCTACGAGCAGTACTTC.

J is TRBJ2-1 and V is TRBV13; 14 bases are shared with TRBD2. CDR3 length equals 19 residues. The V segment lost 3 bases and the J segment 6 bases; nucleotides outside the gene matches: 13. Germline V gene sequence: CDR1 PRHDT, CDR2 FYEKMQ (reference sequence). The CDR3 coding sequence is TGTGCCAGCAGCTTTCACAAGGGACTAGCGGGAGACGGGTTCAATGAGCAGTTCTTC. Translation gives CASSFHKGLAGDGFNEQFF. Combining the CDR3 with reference TRBV13 and TRBJ2-1 gives the whole variable domain AAGVIQSPRHLIKEKRETATLKCYPIPRHDTVYWYQQGPGQDPQFLISFYEKMQSDKGSIPDRFSAQQFSDYHSELNMSSLELGDSALYFCASSFHKGLAGDGFNEQFFGPGTRLTVL.

This chain uses TRBV27 with TRBJ2-3; 7 bases line up with TRBD1. Germline CDR1 reads MNHEY; CDR2 reads SMNVEV (reference sequence). The CDR3 consists of 16 residues. V lost 3 bases, J lost 2 bases, and 8 bases stayed unmatched. CDR3 coding DNA: TGTGCCAGCAGTTTCCTAGGGACAGAACCCACAGATACGCAGTATTTT. Its protein is CASSFLGTEPTDTQYF.

This clone was counted once. The V call is TRBV19, the J call TRBJ2-7; 7 bases are a match to TRBD2. The V segment lost 3 bases and the J segment 7 bases; nucleotides outside the gene matches: 6. CDR3 length equals 13 residues. Germline assignment: CDR1 LNHDA and CDR2 SQIVND (reference sequence). CDR3 region: CASSILGGGEQYF. The CDR3 nucleotides read TGTGCCAGTAGTATTCTTGGGGGGGGAGAGCAGTACTTC.

The V gene is TRBV28, the J gene TRBJ1-5; D is possibly TRBD1 (5 bases). The CDR3 covers 14 residues. The germline V gene has CDR1 MDHEN and CDR2 SYDVKM. V was trimmed by 6 bases and J by 6 bases, leaving 15 bases between them. The CDR3 reads CASSRPRVGQPQHF. Written as DNA, the CDR3 is TGTGCCAGCAGCCGCCCCAGGGTTGGTCAGCCCCAGCATTTT.

The V gene is TRBV9, the J gene TRBJ2-7; 7 bases align to TRBD1. The CDR3 loop spans 15 amino acids. V dropped 4 bases and J dropped 3; count of bases not matched to a gene: 10. Germline CDR1 SGDLS, CDR2 YYNGEE. This CDR3 reads CASSQTGTAYYEQYF. DNA for the CDR3: TGTGCCAGCAGCCAAACCGGGACAGCGTACTACGAGCAGTACTTC.

The V call is TRBV5-4, the J call TRBJ2-7; possible D gene TRBD2, 6 bases. V lost 4 bases, J lost 0 bases, and 11 bases lay in between. The CDR3 totals 14 residues. Germline CDR1 is SGHNT and CDR2 is YYREEE (reference sequence). The CDR3 loop reads CASSPGGPSYEQYF. For the CDR3, the DNA is TGTGCCAGCAGCCCCGGAGGGCCCTCCTACGAGCAGTACTTC.

This clone was found once. The chain links TRBV6-5 to TRBJ1-3, with no clear D. Germline V gives CDR1 MNHEY, CDR2 SVGAGI. CDR3 length: 16 residues. V lost 2 bases and J lost 0, with 11 bases in between. The DNA of the CDR3 is TGTGCCAGCAGTTACGCGGCGGAGAGCTCTGGAAACACCATATATTTT. Translation: CASSYAAESSGNTIYF.

The rearrangement uses TRBV5-1 and TRBJ2-1; the D is unclear. The CDR3 totals 12 residues. Trimming stripped 3 bases from V and 6 bases from J, with 7 bases between. Germline V gene lookup returns CDR1 SGHRS and CDR2 YFSETQ. The DNA of the CDR3 is TGCGCCAGCAGCTCTTGGGCCAATGAGCAGTTCTTC. It specifies CASSSWANEQFF. The variable domain in full, completed from reference TRBV5-1 and TRBJ2-1, reads KAGVTQTPRYLIKTRGQQVTLSCSPISGHRSVSWYQQTPGQGLQFLFEYFSETQRNKGNFPGRFSGRQFSNSRSEMNVSTLELGDSALYLCASSSWANEQFFGPGTRLTVL.

This clone was picked up one time. The chain is built from TRBV5-6 and TRBJ2-7; TRBD1 aligns across 8 bases. Germline V gene sequence: CDR1 SGHDT, CDR2 YYEEEE. The CDR3 extends over 13 amino acids. J gave up 3 bases and V 4 bases, and 3 bases lay outside the gene matches. CDR3 sequence (DNA): TGTGCCAGCAGCGGCGACAGGGGCTACGAGCAGTACTTC. The encoded protein is CASSGDRGYEQYF. Full variable domain (missing parts from reference TRBV5-6 and TRBJ2-7): DAGVTQSPTHLIKTRGQQVTLRCSPKSGHDTVSWYQQALGQGPQFIFQYYEEEERQRGNFPDRFSGHQFPNYSSELNVNALLLGDSALYLCASSGDRGYEQYFGPGTRLTVT.

This clone was seen a handful of times. The chain has TRBV5-1 and TRBJ2-5; a possible D gene is TRBD1 (6 bases). V lost 0 bases, J lost 4 bases, and 19 bases lay in between. This CDR3 is built from 17 residues. Germline CDR1 is SGHRS and CDR2 is YFSETQ. This CDR3 is CASSLVQGVRVIETQYF. The CDR3, as DNA: TGCGCCAGCAGCTTGGTACAGGGAGTCAGGGTAATAGAGACCCAGTACTTC. The variable domain in full, with the rest retrieved from reference TRBV5-1 and TRBJ2-5, is KAGVTQTPRYLIKTRGQQVTLSCSPISGHRSVSWYQQTPGQGLQFLFEYFSETQRNKGNFPGRFSGRQFSNSRSEMNVSTLELGDSALYLCASSLVQGVRVIETQYFGPGTRLLVL.

The chain is built from TRBV2 and TRBJ2-5, with D maybe TRBD1 (5 bases). This CDR3 contains 13 residues. Trimming pared 0 bases from V and 3 bases from J, leaving 5 bases between. The germline CDR1 and CDR2 sequences are SNHLY and FYNNEI. The CDR3 DNA follows: TGTGCCAGCAGTGAAGCCAGGGAAGAGACCCAGTACTTC. Protein sequence: CASSEAREETQYF. Full variable domain (outside the CDR3, taken from reference TRBV2 and TRBJ2-5): EPEVTQTPSHQVTQMGQEVILRCVPISNHLYFYWYRQILGQKVEFLVSFYNNEISEKSEIFDDQFSVERPDGSNFTLKIRSTKLEDSAMYFCASSEAREETQYFGPGTRLLVL.

The rearrangement joins TRBV7-9 to TRBJ2-7; D possibly corresponds to TRBD1 (6 bases). The germline V gene has CDR1 SEHNR and CDR2 FQNEAQ (reference sequence). V lost 1 base, J lost 0 bases, and 10 bases lay in between. The CDR3 totals 15 residues. For the CDR3, the DNA is TGTGCCAGCAGCTTAGTTCAGGGGAGCTCCTACGAGCAGTACTTC. Amino acids: CASSLVQGSSYEQYF.

The chain uses TRBV9 and TRBJ1-1; the match to TRBD1 covers 7 bases. Losses at the gene ends were 1 base for V and 0 bases for J; bases not matched to a gene: 3. The CDR3 is 15 residues long. CDR1 and CDR2 from the germline V gene are SGDLS and YYNGEE. This CDR3 reads CASSVQGVMNTEAFF. Written as DNA, the CDR3 is TGTGCCAGCAGCGTACAGGGGGTCATGAACACTGAAGCTTTCTTT.

This chain links TRBV2 with TRBJ1-2; 8 bases are shared with TRBD1. Germline V gene data show CDR1 as SNHLY and CDR2 as FYNNEI. This CDR3 contains 16 residues. V shed 4 bases and J 4 bases; nucleotides not matched to a gene: 11. The chain's CDR3 is CASSGRQGSRAYGYTF. As DNA, the CDR3 is TGTGCCAGCAGTGGTAGACAGGGGTCTAGGGCCTATGGCTACACCTTC.